One and the same sample provided the 11 T cell receptor beta chains below, sequenced in a study of T cell responses to AZD1222 COVID-19 vaccine. The protocol was immunoSEQ multiplex PCR, while the TCRdb copy is restricted to in-frame clones and leaves out a portion. The table has more than 100,000 clones, about nine tenths seen once. This specimen was peripheral blood, taken on day 0 of AZD1222 vaccination. The receptors stem from an adult in good health.

This clone was seen a handful of times. The chain is built from TRBV6-1 and TRBJ2-3; D not certain. Trimming cost V 0 bases and J 5 bases, with 9 bases left between them. Germline-derived CDR1 and CDR2 are MNHNS and SASEGT. The CDR3 contains 14 residues. CDR3: CASSEAGPQDTQYF. The CDR3 bases are TGTGCCAGCAGTGAAGCGGGCCCCCAAGATACGCAGTATTTT.

The genes are TRBV4-1 and TRBJ1-1; no firm D call. V lost 3 bases and J lost 0, with 5 bases in between. Germline CDR1 is MGHRA and CDR2 is YSYEKL. The CDR3 totals 13 residues. DNA for the CDR3: TGCGCCAGCAGCCATGAGGTGAACACTGAAGCTTTCTTT. It translates to CASSHEVNTEAFF.

The CDR3 is CASSFQGINGNEQFF. CDR3 nucleotide sequence: TGTGCCAGCAGCTTTCAGGGAATCAATGGCAATGAGCAGTTCTTC. The rearrangement links TRBV7-9 to TRBJ2-1, with D possibly TRBD1 on 5 matching bases. With 3 bases removed from V and 6 bases from J, the gap between germline ends came to 15 bases. Germline V gene sequence: CDR1 SEHNR, CDR2 FQNEAQ (reference sequence). The CDR3 extends over 15 amino acids.

The chain couples TRBV3-1 (or the pseudogene TRBV3-2) to TRBJ1-5; 7 bases agree with TRBD1. J lost 4 bases, V lost 6 bases, and 6 bases had no gene match. This CDR3 is 14 amino acids long. The germline CDR1 and CDR2 sequences are LGHDT and YNNKEL (reference sequence). The CDR3, as DNA: TGTGCCAGCAGTCCTGCACAGGGGAATCAGCCCCAGCATTTT. Its translation is CASSPAQGNQPQHF.

The chain combines TRBV6-4 with TRBJ1-2, with TRBD1 as a possible D gene (5 bases). CDR1 is MRHNA and CDR2 is SNTAGT in the germline V gene. The CDR3 runs to 14 residues. With 2 bases removed from V and 6 bases from J, the gap between germline ends came to 13 bases. In nucleotides, the CDR3 is TGTGCCAGCAGTGACCCCGGGACCTCGAATGGCTACACCTTC. It yields the protein CASSDPGTSNGYTF.

The chain is built from TRBV2 and TRBJ1-4; TRBD1 might be the D (5 bases). Trimming removed 5 bases at V and 4 bases at J, with 8 bases between. The germline gives CDR1 SNHLY, CDR2 FYNNEI. The CDR3 has 13 amino acids. The CDR3: CASSKRGNEKLFF. DNA of the CDR3: TGTGCCAGCAGTAAAAGGGGTAATGAAAAACTGTTTTTT.

The chain carries TRBV5-1 and TRBJ1-2; D is unresolved. Trimming took off 3 bases at V and 7 bases at J, with 19 bases between the two ends. CDR1 is SGHRS, CDR2 YFSETQ, per germline. This CDR3 is 15 amino acids long. CDR3 region: CASSSLENLAGGYTF. In DNA form, the CDR3 reads TGCGCCAGCAGCTCACTGGAGAATCTCGCAGGTGGCTACACCTTC.

The V gene is TRBV15, the J gene TRBJ2-3, with no clear D. The CDR3 covers 16 residues. Germline V CDR1 and CDR2: LNHNV, YYDKDF (reference sequence). Trimming removed 1 base at V and 0 bases at J, with 11 bases between. CDR3 protein: CATSRGGPTSTDTQYF. The DNA of the CDR3 is TGTGCCACCAGCAGAGGCGGCCCAACTAGCACAGATACGCAGTATTTT.

The chain combines TRBV5-8 with TRBJ2-7; 8 bases match TRBD1. V gave up 6 bases and J gave up 2 bases; unmatched junction bases: 7. CDR3 length equals 14 residues. Germline V CDR1 and CDR2: SGHTS, YDEGEE. The CDR3 loop is CASIPRDRPYEQYF. For the CDR3, the DNA is TGTGCCAGCATCCCCCGGGACAGGCCCTACGAGCAGTACTTC.

This clone was counted between two and nine times. The chain uses TRBV5-1 and TRBJ2-7; no reliable D call. The CDR3 spans 12 residues. Trimming pared 4 bases from V and 3 bases from J, leaving 8 bases between. Per the germline V gene, CDR1 is SGHRS and CDR2 is YFSETQ. CDR3 DNA: TGCGCCAGCAGCGAAGGGTACTACGAGCAGTACTTC. Translation gives CASSEGYYEQYF. The full variable domain, in which reference TRBV5-1 and TRBJ2-7 provide the parts outside the CDR3, is KAGVTQTPRYLIKTRGQQVTLSCSPISGHRSVSWYQQTPGQGLQFLFEYFSETQRNKGNFPGRFSGRQFSNSRSEMNVSTLELGDSALYLCASSEGYYEQYFGPGTRLTVT.

J is TRBJ1-1 and V is TRBV27; D might be TRBD1 (5 bases). From germline, CDR1 is MNHEY and CDR2 SMNVEV (reference sequence). The V end was cut by 1 base, the J end by 0 bases, with 21 bases between. The CDR3 has 19 residues. In DNA, the CDR3 is TGTGCCAGCAGTTTATTAGGCATGGGGGGGGGATCAATGAACACTGAAGCTTTCTTT. Its protein is CASSLLGMGGGSMNTEAFF.